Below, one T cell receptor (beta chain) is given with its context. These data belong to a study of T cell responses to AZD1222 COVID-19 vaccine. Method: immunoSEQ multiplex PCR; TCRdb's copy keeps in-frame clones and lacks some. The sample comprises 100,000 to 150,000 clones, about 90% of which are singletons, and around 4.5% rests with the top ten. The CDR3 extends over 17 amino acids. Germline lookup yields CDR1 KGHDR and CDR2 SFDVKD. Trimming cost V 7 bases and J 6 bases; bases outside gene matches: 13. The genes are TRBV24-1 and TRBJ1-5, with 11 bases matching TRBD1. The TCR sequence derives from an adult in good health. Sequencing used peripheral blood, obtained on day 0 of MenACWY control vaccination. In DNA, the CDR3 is TGTGCCACCAGCAGTGATAGGACAGGGGGCTTGAGTCAGCCCCAGCATTTT. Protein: CATSSDRTGGLSQPQHF.